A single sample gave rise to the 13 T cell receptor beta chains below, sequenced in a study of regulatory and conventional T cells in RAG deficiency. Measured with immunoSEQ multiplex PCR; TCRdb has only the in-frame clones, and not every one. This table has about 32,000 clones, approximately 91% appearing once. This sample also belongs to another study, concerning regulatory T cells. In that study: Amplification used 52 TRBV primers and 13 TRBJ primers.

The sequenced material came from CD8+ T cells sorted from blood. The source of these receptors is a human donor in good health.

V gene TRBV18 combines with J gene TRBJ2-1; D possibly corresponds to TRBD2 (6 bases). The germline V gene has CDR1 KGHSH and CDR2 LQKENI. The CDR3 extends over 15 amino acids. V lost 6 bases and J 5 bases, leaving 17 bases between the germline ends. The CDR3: CASSQGRLGNNEQFF. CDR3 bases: TGTGCCAGCTCCCAAGGTAGACTAGGCAACAATGAGCAGTTCTTC. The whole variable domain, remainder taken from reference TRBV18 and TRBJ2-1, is NAGVMQNPRHLVRRRGQEARLRCSPMKGHSHVYWYRQLPEEGLKFMVYLQKENIIDESGMPKERFSAEFPKEGPSILRIQQVVRGDSAAYFCASSQGRLGNNEQFFGPGTRLTVL.

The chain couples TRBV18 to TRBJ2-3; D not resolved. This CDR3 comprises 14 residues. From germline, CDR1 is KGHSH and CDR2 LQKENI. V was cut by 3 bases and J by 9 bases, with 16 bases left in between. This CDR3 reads CASSPRSDPGTQYF. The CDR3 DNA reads TGTGCCAGCTCACCCAGGAGTGACCCCGGGACGCAGTATTTT. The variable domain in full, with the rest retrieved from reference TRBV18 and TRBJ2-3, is NAGVMQNPRHLVRRRGQEARLRCSPMKGHSHVYWYRQLPEEGLKFMVYLQKENIIDESGMPKERFSAEFPKEGPSILRIQQVVRGDSAAYFCASSPRSDPGTQYFGPGTRLTVL.

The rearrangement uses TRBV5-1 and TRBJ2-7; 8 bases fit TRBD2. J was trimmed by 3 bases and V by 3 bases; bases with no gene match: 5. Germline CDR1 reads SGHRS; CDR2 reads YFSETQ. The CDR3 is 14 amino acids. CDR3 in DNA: TGCGCCAGCAGCTCGTTTAGCGGGGACTACGAGCAGTACTTC. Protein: CASSSFSGDYEQYF.

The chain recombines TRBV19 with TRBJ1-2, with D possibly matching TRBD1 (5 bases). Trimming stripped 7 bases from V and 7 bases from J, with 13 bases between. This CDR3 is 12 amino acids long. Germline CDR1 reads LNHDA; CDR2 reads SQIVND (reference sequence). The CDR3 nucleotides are TGTGCCAGTATGATTGTCGGGGCTGGCTACACCTTC. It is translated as CASMIVGAGYTF.

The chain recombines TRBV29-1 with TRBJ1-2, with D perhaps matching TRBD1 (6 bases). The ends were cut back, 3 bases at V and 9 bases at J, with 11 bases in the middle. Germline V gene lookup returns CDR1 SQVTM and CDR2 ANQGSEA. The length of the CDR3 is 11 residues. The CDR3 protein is CSVDWGHSYTF. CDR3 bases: TGCAGCGTTGATTGGGGGCATAGCTACACCTTC. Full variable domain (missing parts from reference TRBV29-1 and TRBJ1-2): SAVISQKPSRDICQRGTSLTIQCQVDSQVTMMFWYRQQPGQSLTLIATANQGSEATYESGFVIDKFPISRPNLTFSTLTVSNMSPEDSSIYLCSVDWGHSYTFGSGTRLTVV.

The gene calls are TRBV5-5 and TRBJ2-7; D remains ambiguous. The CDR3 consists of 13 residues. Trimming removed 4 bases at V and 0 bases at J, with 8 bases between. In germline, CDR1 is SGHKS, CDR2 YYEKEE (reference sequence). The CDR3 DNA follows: TGTGCCAGCAGCCTTGGGGTCTCCTACGAGCAGTACTTC. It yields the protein CASSLGVSYEQYF.

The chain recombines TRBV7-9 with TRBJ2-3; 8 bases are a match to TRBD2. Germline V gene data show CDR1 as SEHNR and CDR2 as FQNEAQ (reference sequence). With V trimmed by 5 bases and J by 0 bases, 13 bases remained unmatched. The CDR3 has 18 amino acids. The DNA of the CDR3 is TGTGCCAGCAGCGTCGGACTAGCCAAGGGAGGTAGCACAGATACGCAGTATTTT. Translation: CASSVGLAKGGSTDTQYF.

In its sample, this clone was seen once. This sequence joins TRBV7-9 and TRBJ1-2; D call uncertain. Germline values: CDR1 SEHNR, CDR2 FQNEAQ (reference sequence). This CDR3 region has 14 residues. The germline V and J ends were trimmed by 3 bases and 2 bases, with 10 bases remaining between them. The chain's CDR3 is CASSFDWTNYGYTF. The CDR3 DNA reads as TGTGCCAGCAGCTTCGACTGGACCAACTATGGCTACACCTTC.

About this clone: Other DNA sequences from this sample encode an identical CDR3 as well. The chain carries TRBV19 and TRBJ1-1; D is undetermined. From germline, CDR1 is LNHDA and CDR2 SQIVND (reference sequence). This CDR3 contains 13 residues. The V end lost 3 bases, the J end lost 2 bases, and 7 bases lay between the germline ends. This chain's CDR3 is CASSIGGNTEAFF. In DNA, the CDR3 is TGTGCCAGTAGTATCGGTGGAAACACTGAAGCTTTCTTT.

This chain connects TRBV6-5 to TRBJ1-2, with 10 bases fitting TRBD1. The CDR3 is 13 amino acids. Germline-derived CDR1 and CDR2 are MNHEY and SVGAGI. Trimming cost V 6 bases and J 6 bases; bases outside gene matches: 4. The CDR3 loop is CASSRQGAHGYTF. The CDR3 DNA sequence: TGTGCCAGCAGCCGACAGGGGGCTCATGGCTACACCTTC.

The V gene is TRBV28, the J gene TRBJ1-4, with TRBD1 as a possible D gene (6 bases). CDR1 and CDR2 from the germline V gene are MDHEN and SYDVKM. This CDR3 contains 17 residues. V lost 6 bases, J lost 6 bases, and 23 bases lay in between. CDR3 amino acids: CASSPYLDGGLDEKLFF. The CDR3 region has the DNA TGTGCCAGCAGCCCATACCTCGACGGGGGCTTGGATGAAAAACTGTTTTTT.

CDR3 bases: TGTGCCAGCAGCCTAAGAGGGACAGGGGGTAATGAGCAGTTCTTC. Translating it yields CASSLRGTGGNEQFF. This chain connects TRBV11-3 to TRBJ2-1; 11 bases align to TRBD1. V lost 5 bases and J lost 7; bases outside the gene matches: 7. Germline CDR1 is SGHNT and CDR2 is YENEEA. The CDR3 totals 15 residues.

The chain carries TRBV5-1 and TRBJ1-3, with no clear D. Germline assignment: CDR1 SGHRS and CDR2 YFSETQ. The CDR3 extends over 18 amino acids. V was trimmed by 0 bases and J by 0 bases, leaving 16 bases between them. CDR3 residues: CASSLAEFGGSSGNTIYF. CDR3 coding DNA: TGCGCCAGCAGCTTGGCTGAATTCGGCGGATCCTCTGGAAACACCATATATTTT. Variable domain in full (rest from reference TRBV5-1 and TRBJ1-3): KAGVTQTPRYLIKTRGQQVTLSCSPISGHRSVSWYQQTPGQGLQFLFEYFSETQRNKGNFPGRFSGRQFSNSRSEMNVSTLELGDSALYLCASSLAEFGGSSGNTIYFGEGSWLTVV.